The clone carrying this T cell receptor (beta chain) has only a few counts. As yet, its antigen is unknown. This CDR3 has 15 amino acids. The germline gives CDR1 MNHEY, CDR2 SVGAGI. The J segment lost 2 bases and the V segment lost 2 bases, leaving 3 bases of the junction unmatched. A single record per CDR3 protein comes from TCRdb applying MiXCR to the reads. Of 450,000 to 600,000 distinct CDR3 sequences in the sample, about 11% were seen once. These data originate in a study of T cell repertoires in cytomegalovirus infection. Study as a whole: The public TCR beta signatures pointed to both CMV infection and matching HLA type.

Study-wide findings and caveats: What dominated the ex vivo response were HLA-C-restricted CMV-specific TCR beta clonotypes. Individuals carrying CMV plus the relevant HLA were identified by cumulative frequency of public TCR beta families.

V usage is TRBV6-5 and J usage is TRBJ2-7; TRBD1 matches 10 bases. The sequence derives from a human donor in good health (CMV status not recorded). Some clones in this sample may be carry-over from other donors' samples. The sequenced material came from PBMCs. The CDR3 nucleotides are TGTGCCAGCAGTTACGGGACAGGGGTGGCCTACGAGCAGTACTTC. Encoded protein: CASSYGTGVAYEQYF.